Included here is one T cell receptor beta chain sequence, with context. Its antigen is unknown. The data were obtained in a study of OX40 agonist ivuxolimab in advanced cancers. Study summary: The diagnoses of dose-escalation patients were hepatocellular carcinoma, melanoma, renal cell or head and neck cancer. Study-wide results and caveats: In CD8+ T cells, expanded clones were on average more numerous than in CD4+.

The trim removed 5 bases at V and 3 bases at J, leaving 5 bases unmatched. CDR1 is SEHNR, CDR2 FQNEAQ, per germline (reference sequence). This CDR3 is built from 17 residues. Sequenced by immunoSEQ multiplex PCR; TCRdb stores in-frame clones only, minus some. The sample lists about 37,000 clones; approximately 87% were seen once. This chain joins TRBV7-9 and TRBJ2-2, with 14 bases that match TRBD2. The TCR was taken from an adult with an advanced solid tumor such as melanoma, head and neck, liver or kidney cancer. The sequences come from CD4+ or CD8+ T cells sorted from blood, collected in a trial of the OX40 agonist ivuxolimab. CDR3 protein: CASSGTSGSGYTGELFF. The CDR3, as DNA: TGTGCCAGCAGCGGGACTAGCGGGAGTGGATACACCGGGGAGCTGTTTTTT. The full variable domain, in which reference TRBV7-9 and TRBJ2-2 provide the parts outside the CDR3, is DTGVSQNPRHKITKRGQNVTFRCDPISEHNRLYWYRQTLGQGPEFLTYFQNEAQLEKSRLLSDRFSAERPKGSFSTLEIQRTEQGDSAMYLCASSGTSGSGYTGELFFGEGSRLTVL.